This T cell receptor (beta chain) originates from a study of blood T cell repertoires in COVID-19. For the study at large: Samples taken during acute and convalescent COVID-19 were collected in the United States, Italy and Spain. Nucleic acid was either cDNA or gDNA, and it came from T cells, B-cell-depleted T cells, or PBMCs.

Under the authors' procedure: Reference gene primer amplification yielded estimated nucleated cell counts. TCRdb's copy holds only in-frame clones and misses some; the assay was immunoSEQ multiplex PCR. The DNA was the basis for D and trimming; V, J and clone size are from that table. The sample consists of roughly 100,000 clones, 84% of them appearing once. Specimen: peripheral blood. The TCR was taken from a human donor in a cohort sampled during active COVID-19.

The CDR3 is CASSPGTSGDTDTQYF. The DNA of the CDR3 is TGTGCCAGCAGCCCGGGGACTAGCGGGGACACAGATACGCAGTATTTT. The genes are TRBV7-9 and TRBJ2-3; 13 nucleotides match TRBD2. This CDR3 region has 16 residues. Germline CDR1 reads SEHNR; CDR2 reads FQNEAQ (reference sequence). V trimming: 5 bases; J trimming: 2 bases; junction bases outside the gene matches: 4. Filled out from reference TRBV7-9 and TRBJ2-3, the complete variable domain reads DTGVSQNPRHKITKRGQNVTFRCDPISEHNRLYWYRQTLGQGPEFLTYFQNEAQLEKSRLLSDRFSAERPKGSFSTLEIQRTEQGDSAMYLCASSPGTSGDTDTQYFGPGTRLTVL.